The clone carrying this T cell receptor beta chain was picked up many times. Its target is unknown. Germline V gives CDR1 DFQATT, CDR2 SNEGSKA (reference sequence). With V trimmed by 5 bases and J by 4 bases, 17 bases remained unmatched. The CDR3 loop spans 17 amino acids. Molecules of cDNA were individually given unique molecular identifiers that were attached to them. TCRdb called the 5' RACE reads again in MiXCR, with one record for every CDR3 protein. The sample includes around 76,000 distinct CDR3 sequences, about 12% of them seen just once. The sample belongs to a study of early T cells in non-severe SARS-CoV-2 infection. Across the whole study: RNA in bulk from unsorted whole blood was sequenced, and chains were unpaired.

Regarding the study as a whole: VDJdb matches were skewed toward anti-spike CD8 T cell responses.

This chain links TRBV20-1 with TRBJ1-1; 9 nucleotides line up with TRBD1. Input material: whole blood. The clonotype originates from an adult who was a healthcare worker with PCR-confirmed SARS-CoV-2 infection or an uninfected control (not recorded which). CDR3 DNA: TGCAGTGCTTCCGGGACAGGGCCGTCTGGTACCGGCACTGAAGCTTTCTTT. It encodes CSASGTGPSGTGTEAFF.